One sample yielded the 24 T cell receptor beta chains listed below, sequenced in a study of blood T cell repertoires in COVID-19. Produced via immunoSEQ multiplex PCR; TCRdb's table is partial and in-frame only. The repertoire holds about 320,000 clones, with 89% as singletons. The sequenced sample consisted of PBMCs or T cells enriched from blood (not recorded which). Receptors were obtained from a man in his 60s who had recovered from COVID-19.

The CDR3 spells CAISELGQGPSNEQFF. CDR3 coding DNA: TGTGCCATCAGTGAGTTAGGACAGGGGCCGTCCAATGAGCAGTTCTTC. The gene calls are TRBV10-3 and TRBJ2-1; TRBD1 aligns across 9 bases. Looked up from germline, CDR1 is ENHRY and CDR2 is SYGVKD. V was clipped by 1 base and J by 6 bases; unmatched bases: 7. The CDR3 is 16 amino acids.

The CDR3 DNA reads as TGTGCCAGCAGAGGAGAAGGGGTCCGTGATTCACCCCTCCACTTT. It specifies CASRGEGVRDSPLHF. The V gene is TRBV6-5, the J gene TRBJ1-6; D is perhaps TRBD1 (5 bases). V lost 6 bases to trimming and J lost 8 bases, with 17 bases between them. There are 15 residues in the CDR3. Germline V gene sequence: CDR1 MNHEY, CDR2 SVGAGI.

The chain is built from TRBV24-1 and TRBJ2-7, with 8 bases identical to TRBD1. The CDR3 runs 16 residues. Trimming removed 4 bases from V and 3 bases from J; junction bases left unmatched: 10. Germline V gene data show CDR1 as KGHDR and CDR2 as SFDVKD. The CDR3 spells CATSDGTRGRDYEQYF. The CDR3 DNA is TGTGCCACCAGTGACGGTACCAGGGGGCGCGACTACGAGCAGTACTTC.

This chain uses TRBV27 with TRBJ2-7; 8 nucleotides agree with TRBD2. The CDR3 runs 17 residues. V gave up 2 bases and J gave up 5 bases; unmatched junction bases: 14. CDR1 and CDR2 (germline): MNHEY, SMNVEV (reference sequence). CDR3 DNA sequence: TGTGCCAGCAGTTTACGGTTAATAGCGGGAATTGGCCACGAGCAGTACTTC. Its translation: CASSLRLIAGIGHEQYF.

The J gene is TRBJ2-3, the V gene TRBV5-1; TRBD1 matches at 7 bases. The V segment lost 4 bases and the J segment 0 bases; nucleotides outside the gene matches: 8. CDR3 size: 16 residues. CDR1 and CDR2 from the germline V gene are SGHRS and YFSETQ. This CDR3 is CASSRIDRESTDTQYF. Here the CDR3 DNA reads TGCGCCAGCAGCCGAATAGACAGGGAGAGCACAGATACGCAGTATTTT.

The CDR3 DNA follows: TGTGCCAGCAGCCGGACAGGGGGGGAAGAGACCCAGTACTTC. This translates into CASSRTGGEETQYF. The rearrangement links TRBV7-9 to TRBJ2-5; 10 bases match TRBD1. The V segment lost 5 bases and the J segment 3 bases; nucleotides outside the gene matches: 3. This CDR3 spans 14 amino acids. Per the germline V gene, CDR1 is SEHNR and CDR2 is FQNEAQ (reference sequence).

V usage is TRBV5-1 and J usage is TRBJ2-5, with D maybe TRBD1 (6 bases). Germline V gene lookup returns CDR1 SGHRS and CDR2 YFSETQ. Trimming shortened V by 3 bases and J by 4 bases, and 16 bases separated the two germline ends. The CDR3 is 15 amino acids. Here the CDR3 reads CASSYEDSRTETQYF. CDR3 nucleotide sequence: TGCGCCAGCAGCTACGAGGACAGCCGGACAGAGACCCAGTACTTC.

CDR3 residues: CASISHGQGAGNTIYF. DNA for the CDR3: TGTGCCAGTATCAGCCACGGACAGGGGGCTGGAAACACCATATATTTT. This chain connects TRBV19 to TRBJ1-3, with 10 positions matching TRBD1. J lost 2 bases, V lost 7 bases, and 8 bases had no gene match. The CDR3 spans 16 residues. Germline V gives CDR1 LNHDA, CDR2 SQIVND (reference sequence).

The chain carries TRBV19 and TRBJ1-2, with a weak D call TRBD1 (5 bases). V lost 3 bases to trimming and J lost 7 bases, with 21 bases between them. Looked up from germline, CDR1 is LNHDA and CDR2 is SQIVND (reference sequence). This CDR3 contains 16 residues. The CDR3 is CASSINWSREVGGYTF. For the CDR3, the DNA is TGTGCCAGTAGTATTAACTGGTCCAGGGAGGTTGGTGGCTACACCTTC.

The sample holds one count of this clone. The gene calls are TRBV19 and TRBJ2-2; the match to TRBD1 covers 8 bases. Germline lookup yields CDR1 LNHDA and CDR2 SQIVND (reference sequence). The length of the CDR3 is 15 residues. Losses at the gene ends were 2 bases for V and 4 bases for J; bases not matched to a gene: 3. CDR3 protein: CASSITDRVTGELFF. CDR3 coding DNA: TGTGCCAGTAGTATAACGGACAGGGTCACCGGGGAGCTGTTTTTT.

The chain combines TRBV18 with TRBJ2-1, with 11 bases matching TRBD2. Trimming took 0 bases from V and 5 from J; bases not matched to a gene: 9. The CDR3 contains 18 residues. Germline V gene data show CDR1 as KGHSH and CDR2 as LQKENI. Written as DNA, the CDR3 is TGTGCCAGCTCACCACCTCGGATAGCGGGAGGGTTAAACAATGAGCAGTTCTTC. It is translated as CASSPPRIAGGLNNEQFF.

The chain recombines TRBV5-1 with TRBJ2-7; 8 bases align to TRBD1. V was pared by 5 bases and J by 3 bases, with 7 bases of the junction left unmatched. The CDR3 has 14 amino acids. Germline V gives CDR1 SGHRS, CDR2 YFSETQ. The CDR3 DNA reads as TGCGCCAGCAGAACCCAGGACAGGGACTACGAGCAGTACTTC. This encodes CASRTQDRDYEQYF.

The CDR3 spells CASSQGTGTSGTSTQYF. For the CDR3, the DNA is TGCGCCAGCAGCCAAGGCACCGGGACTAGCGGGACCTCTACGCAGTATTTT. V gene TRBV4-3 combines with J gene TRBJ2-3, with 13 nucleotides matching TRBD2. V gave up 1 base and J gave up 8 bases; unmatched junction bases: 9. Germline loops: CDR1 LGHNA, CDR2 YSLEER. This CDR3 comprises 17 residues.

The rearrangement joins TRBV10-3 to TRBJ2-1, with 8 positions matching TRBD2. After removal of 10 bases from V and 0 bases from J, the junction contained 5 bases not matched to a gene. Germline V gene data show CDR1 as ENHRY and CDR2 as SYGVKD. The CDR3 spans 14 residues. The CDR3 nucleotides are TGTGCCACGGAAGGGACTAGCTCCTACAATGAGCAGTTCTTC. This translates into CATEGTSSYNEQFF.

The rearrangement uses TRBV5-8 and TRBJ1-5; D may be TRBD1 (5 bases). The CDR3 contains 14 residues. The V end was cut by 1 base, the J end by 7 bases, with 12 bases between. In germline, CDR1 is SGHTS, CDR2 YDEGEE. CDR3 sequence (DNA): TGTGCCAGCAGCTTGCGACAGCCAGGCCAGCCCCAGCATTTT. It codes for CASSLRQPGQPQHF.

The gene calls are TRBV30 and TRBJ2-7; 8 nucleotides line up with TRBD2. The length of the CDR3 is 12 residues. V was clipped by 3 bases and J by 6 bases; unmatched bases: 4. CDR1 and CDR2 (germline): GTSNPN, SVGIG (reference sequence). DNA for the CDR3: TGTGCCTGGAGAGCGGGAGAACGCGAGCAGTACTTC. Translated: CAWRAGEREQYF.

The J gene is TRBJ1-2, the V gene TRBV11-2, with TRBD1 as a possible D gene (6 bases). The CDR3 is 13 amino acids. The V end lost 4 bases, the J end lost 3 bases, and 9 bases lay between the germline ends. CDR1 and CDR2 (germline): SGHAT, FQNNGV. CDR3 protein: CASSYGQYYGYTF. CDR3 DNA: TGTGCCAGCAGCTACGGACAGTACTATGGCTACACCTTC.

The V and J genes are TRBV5-1 and TRBJ1-6; TRBD1 matches 8 bases. CDR1 SGHRS and CDR2 YFSETQ come from the germline V gene. The CDR3 is 18 amino acids. Trimming removed 4 bases from V and 0 bases from J; junction bases left unmatched: 9. CDR3 sequence (DNA): TGCGCCAGCAGCCTCGGACAGGGTCTTAGCTCCTATAATTCACCCCTCCACTTT. Its translation is CASSLGQGLSSYNSPLHF.

This clone was detected once. V gene TRBV28 combines with J gene TRBJ2-7; TRBD2 matches 10 bases. CDR1 and CDR2 (germline): MDHEN, SYDVKM. CDR3 length equals 14 residues. V shed 7 bases and J 4 bases; nucleotides not matched to a gene: 7. The CDR3 DNA reads TGTGCCAGCAAAAGGACTAGCGGAAAATACGAGCAGTACTTC. It translates to CASKRTSGKYEQYF.

The V and J genes are TRBV28 and TRBJ1-2; weak D call: TRBD1 (5 bases). Trimming left V 6 bases short and J 8 bases short, with 16 bases between. In germline, CDR1 is MDHEN, CDR2 SYDVKM. The CDR3 has 13 amino acids. The CDR3 nucleotides are TGTGCCAGCAGATCTGGGGCCTTCTCGGGCTACACCTTC. This codes for CASRSGAFSGYTF.

The V call is TRBV5-3, the J call TRBJ2-7; D unclear. TRBV5-3 is given ORF status, its function remaining uncertain. V was clipped by 4 bases and J by 12 bases, with 14 bases between them. This CDR3 is 11 amino acids long. The CDR3 sequence: CARSPRVRPYF. As DNA, the CDR3 is TGTGCCAGAAGCCCAAGAGTTCGTCCGTACTTC.

The V call is TRBV7-8, the J call TRBJ2-1, with 7 nucleotides matching TRBD2. Germline trimming cut 5 bases from V and 6 bases from J; bases unmatched to any gene: 13. CDR3 length: 16 amino acids. From germline, CDR1 is SGHVS and CDR2 FQNEAQ. The CDR3 sequence is CASSLQGKRGGNEQFF. The CDR3 DNA reads as TGTGCCAGCAGCCTTCAGGGAAAGCGGGGTGGCAATGAGCAGTTCTTC.

The chain links TRBV13 to TRBJ2-1; 7 bases map to TRBD1. With 0 bases clipped from V and 5 bases from J, the junction kept 4 bases outside the gene matches. This CDR3 spans 15 amino acids. Per germline, CDR1 PRHDT and CDR2 FYEKMQ (reference sequence). The CDR3 sequence is CASSLGRGMDNEQFF. CDR3 nucleotide sequence: TGTGCCAGCAGCTTAGGCAGGGGGATGGACAATGAGCAGTTCTTC.

The rearrangement links TRBV9 to TRBJ2-3; D unresolved. V lost 4 bases to trimming and J lost 4 bases, with 7 bases between them. Per germline, CDR1 SGDLS and CDR2 YYNGEE. This CDR3 has 12 amino acids. The CDR3 region has the DNA TGTGCCAGCAGCCCCCCCTCAGATACGCAGTATTTT. Amino acids: CASSPPSDTQYF.